This T cell receptor beta chain was found in a study of shared clonotypes between healthy human individuals. Germline CDR1 is SNHLY and CDR2 is FYNNEI. Trimming took 5 bases from V and 9 from J; bases not matched to a gene: 7. The CDR3 extends over 14 amino acids. Findings and limits, study-wide: In the sorted subsets, rarefaction showed sequencing was incomplete despite large depth. Roughly 5% of naive CD4 clonotypes were common to a handful of donors.

Across several immunoSEQ plates, the genomic DNA of each subset was split evenly. This table comes from immunoSEQ multiplex PCR, and its TCRdb copy is limited to in-frame clones, with some not included. Here the sample spans millions of clones, 90% to 95% being singletons. As to this clone: The antigen is not known.

All donors qualified as healthy HIV-negative adults and had experienced no recent acute infections or vaccinations. This clonotype was sampled from a man between 18 and 29 years old in good health. The chain joins TRBV2 to TRBJ1-5; 10 nucleotides agree with TRBD1. Input material: naive CD4+ T cells sorted from blood. Subset in this sample: CD45RA+ positively selected. CDR3 region: CASSPGQGSTPQHF. The CDR3 bases are TGTGCCAGCAGTCCGGGACAGGGGTCTACGCCCCAGCATTTT. Based on the CDR3 plus reference TRBV2 and TRBJ1-5, the full variable domain is EPEVTQTPSHQVTQMGQEVILRCVPISNHLYFYWYRQILGQKVEFLVSFYNNEISEKSEIFDDQFSVERPDGSNFTLKIRSTKLEDSAMYFCASSPGQGSTPQHFGDGTRLSIL.